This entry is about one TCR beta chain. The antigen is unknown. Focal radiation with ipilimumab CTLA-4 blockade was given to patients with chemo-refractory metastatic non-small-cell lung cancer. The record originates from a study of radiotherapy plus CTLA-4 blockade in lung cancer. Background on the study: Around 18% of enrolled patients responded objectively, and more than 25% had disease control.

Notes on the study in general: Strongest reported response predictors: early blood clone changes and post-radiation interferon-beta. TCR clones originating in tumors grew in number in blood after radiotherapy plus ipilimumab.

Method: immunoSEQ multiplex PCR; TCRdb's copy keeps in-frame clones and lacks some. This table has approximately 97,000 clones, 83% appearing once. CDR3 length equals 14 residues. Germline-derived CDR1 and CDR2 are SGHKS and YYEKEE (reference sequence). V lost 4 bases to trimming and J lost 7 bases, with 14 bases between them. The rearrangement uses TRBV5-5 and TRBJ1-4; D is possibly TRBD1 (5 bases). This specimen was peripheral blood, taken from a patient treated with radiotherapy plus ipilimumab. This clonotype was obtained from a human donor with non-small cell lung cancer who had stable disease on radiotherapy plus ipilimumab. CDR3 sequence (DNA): TGTGCCAGCAGCCGCAACTTGGGGACTGAAAAACTGTTTTTT. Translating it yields CASSRNLGTEKLFF.